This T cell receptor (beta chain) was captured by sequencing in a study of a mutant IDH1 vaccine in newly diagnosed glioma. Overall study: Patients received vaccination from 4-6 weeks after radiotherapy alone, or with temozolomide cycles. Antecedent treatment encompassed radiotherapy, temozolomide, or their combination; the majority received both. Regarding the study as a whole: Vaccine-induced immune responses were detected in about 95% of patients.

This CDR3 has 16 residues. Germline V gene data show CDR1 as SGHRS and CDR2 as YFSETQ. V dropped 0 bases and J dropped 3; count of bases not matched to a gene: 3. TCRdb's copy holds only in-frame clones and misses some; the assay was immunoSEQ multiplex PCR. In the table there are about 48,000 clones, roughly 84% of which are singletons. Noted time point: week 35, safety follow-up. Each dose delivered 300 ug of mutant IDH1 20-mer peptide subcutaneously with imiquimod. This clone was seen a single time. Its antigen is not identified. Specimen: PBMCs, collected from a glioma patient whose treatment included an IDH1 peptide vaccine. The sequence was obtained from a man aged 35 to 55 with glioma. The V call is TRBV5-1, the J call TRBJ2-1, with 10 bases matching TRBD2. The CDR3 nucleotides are TGCGCCAGCAGCTTGGCTAGCGGGGGCTTCTACAATGAGCAGTTCTTC. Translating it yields CASSLASGGFYNEQFF.